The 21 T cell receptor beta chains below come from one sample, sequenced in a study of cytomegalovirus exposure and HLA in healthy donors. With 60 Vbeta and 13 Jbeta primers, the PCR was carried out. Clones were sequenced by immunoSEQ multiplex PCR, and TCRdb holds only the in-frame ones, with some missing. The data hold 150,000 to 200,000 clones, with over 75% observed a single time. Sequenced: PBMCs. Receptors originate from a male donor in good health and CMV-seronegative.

CDR3 sequence reads: CSVAEGTNTEAFF. The CDR3 DNA reads as TGCAGCGTTGCCGAGGGAACGAACACTGAAGCTTTCTTT. V gene TRBV29-1 combines with J gene TRBJ1-1; D ambiguous. CDR1 is SQVTM and CDR2 is ANQGSEA in the germline V gene. The CDR3 is made up of 13 amino acids. The V gene lost 4 bases and the J gene lost 1 base, with 10 bases spanning the gap.

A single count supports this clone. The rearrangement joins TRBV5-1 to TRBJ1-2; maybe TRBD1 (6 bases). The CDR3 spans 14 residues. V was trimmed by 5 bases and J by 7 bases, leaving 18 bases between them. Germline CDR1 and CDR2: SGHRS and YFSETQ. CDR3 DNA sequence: TGCGCCAGCAGACGAACACAGGGTATAGTTGGCTACACCTTC. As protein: CASRRTQGIVGYTF.

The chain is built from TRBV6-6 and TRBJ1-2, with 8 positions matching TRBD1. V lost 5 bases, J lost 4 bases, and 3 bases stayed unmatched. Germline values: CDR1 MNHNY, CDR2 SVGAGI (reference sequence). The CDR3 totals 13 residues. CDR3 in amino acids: CASSPTGGYGYTF. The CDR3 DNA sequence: TGTGCCAGCAGTCCTACAGGGGGCTATGGCTACACCTTC.

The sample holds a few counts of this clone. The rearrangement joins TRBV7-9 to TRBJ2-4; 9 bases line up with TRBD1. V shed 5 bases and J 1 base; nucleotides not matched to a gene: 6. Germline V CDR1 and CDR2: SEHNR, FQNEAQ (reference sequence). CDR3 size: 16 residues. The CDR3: CASSAWTGVAKNIQYF. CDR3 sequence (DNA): TGTGCCAGCAGCGCCTGGACAGGGGTGGCCAAAAACATTCAGTACTTC.

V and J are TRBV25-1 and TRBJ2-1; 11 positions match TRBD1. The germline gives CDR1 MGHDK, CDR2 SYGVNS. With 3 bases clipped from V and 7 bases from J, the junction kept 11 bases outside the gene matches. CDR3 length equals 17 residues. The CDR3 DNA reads TGTGCCAGCAGTGACCCGACAGGACAGGGGGCCTGGAATGAGCAGTTCTTC. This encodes CASSDPTGQGAWNEQFF. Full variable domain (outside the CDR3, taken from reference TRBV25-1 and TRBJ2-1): EADIYQTPRYLVIGTGKKITLECSQTMGHDKMYWYQQDPGMELHLIHYSYGVNSTEKGDLSSESTVSRIRTEHFPLTLESARPSHTSQYLCASSDPTGQGAWNEQFFGPGTRLTVL.

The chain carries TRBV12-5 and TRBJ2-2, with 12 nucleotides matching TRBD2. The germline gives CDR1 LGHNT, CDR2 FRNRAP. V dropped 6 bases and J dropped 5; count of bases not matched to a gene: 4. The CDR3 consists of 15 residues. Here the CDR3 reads CASGLGLAGTGELFF. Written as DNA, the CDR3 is TGTGCTAGTGGCCTCGGACTAGCGGGGACCGGGGAGCTGTTTTTT.

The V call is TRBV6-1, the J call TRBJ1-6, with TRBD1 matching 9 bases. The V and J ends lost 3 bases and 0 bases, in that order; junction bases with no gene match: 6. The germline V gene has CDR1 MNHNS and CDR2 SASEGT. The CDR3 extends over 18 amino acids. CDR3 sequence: CASSDVGQGSSYNSPLHF. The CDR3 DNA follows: TGTGCCAGCAGTGATGTCGGACAGGGGAGCTCCTATAATTCACCCCTCCACTTT.

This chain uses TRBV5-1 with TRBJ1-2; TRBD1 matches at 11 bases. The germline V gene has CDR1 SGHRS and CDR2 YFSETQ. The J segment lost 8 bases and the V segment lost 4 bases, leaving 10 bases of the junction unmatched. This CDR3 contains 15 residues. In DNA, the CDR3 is TGCGCCAGCAGCAAAGATGCCGGGACAGGGGGAGGCTACACCTTC. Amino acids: CASSKDAGTGGGYTF.

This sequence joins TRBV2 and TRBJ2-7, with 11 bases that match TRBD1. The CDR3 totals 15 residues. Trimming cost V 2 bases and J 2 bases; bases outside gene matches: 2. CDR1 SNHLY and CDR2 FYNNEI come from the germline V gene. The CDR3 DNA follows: TGTGCCAGCAGTGAATGGGGACAGGGGGCCTACGAGCAGTACTTC. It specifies CASSEWGQGAYEQYF.

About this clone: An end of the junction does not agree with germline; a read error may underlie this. CDR3 nucleotide sequence: TGTTCCAGCAGTGGGGCAAGGGCAACTAATGAAAAACTGTTTTTT. Translating it yields CSSSGARATNEKLFF. The rearrangement uses TRBV7-9 and TRBJ1-4; TRBD1 might be the D (5 bases). Germline lookup yields CDR1 SEHNR and CDR2 FQNEAQ (reference sequence). CDR3 length: 15 residues. Filled out from reference TRBV7-9 and TRBJ1-4, the complete variable domain reads DTGVSQNPRHKITKRGQNVTFRCDPISEHNRLYWYRQTLGQGPEFLTYFQNEAQLEKSRLLSDRFSAERPKGSFSTLEIQRTEQGDSAMYLCSSSGARATNEKLFFGSGTQLSVL.

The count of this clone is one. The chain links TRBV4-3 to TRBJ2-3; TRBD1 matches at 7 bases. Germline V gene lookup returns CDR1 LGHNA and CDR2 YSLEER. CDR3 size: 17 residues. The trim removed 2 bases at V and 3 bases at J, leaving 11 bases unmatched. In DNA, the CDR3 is TGCGCCAGCAGCCAATATGCCGGAGACAGGGAGACAGATACGCAGTATTTT. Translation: CASSQYAGDRETDTQYF.

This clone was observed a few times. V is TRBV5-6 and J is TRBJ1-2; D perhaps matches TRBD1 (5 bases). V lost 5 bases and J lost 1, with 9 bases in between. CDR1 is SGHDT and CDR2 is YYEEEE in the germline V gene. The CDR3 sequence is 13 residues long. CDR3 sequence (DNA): TGTGCCAGCAGTCGGGACTTTAACTATGGCTACACCTTC. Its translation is CASSRDFNYGYTF.

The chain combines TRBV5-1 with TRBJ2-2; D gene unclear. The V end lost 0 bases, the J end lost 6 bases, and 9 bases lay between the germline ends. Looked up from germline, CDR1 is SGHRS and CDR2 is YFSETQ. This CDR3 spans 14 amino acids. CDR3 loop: CASSLAQSPGELFF. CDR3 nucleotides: TGCGCCAGCAGCTTGGCACAGTCGCCCGGGGAGCTGTTTTTT.

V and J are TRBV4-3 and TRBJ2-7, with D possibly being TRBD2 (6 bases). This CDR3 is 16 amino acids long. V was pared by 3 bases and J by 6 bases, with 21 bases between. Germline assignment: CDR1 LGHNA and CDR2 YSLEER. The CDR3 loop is CASSQDYEGGIGEQYF. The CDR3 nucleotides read TGCGCCAGCAGCCAGGACTACGAGGGAGGAATAGGCGAGCAGTACTTC.

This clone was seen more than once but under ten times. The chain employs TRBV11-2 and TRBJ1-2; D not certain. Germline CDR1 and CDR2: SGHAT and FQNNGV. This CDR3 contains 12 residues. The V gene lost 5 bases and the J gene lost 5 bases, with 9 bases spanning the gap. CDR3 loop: CASSRYEYGYTF. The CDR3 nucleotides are TGTGCCAGCAGCCGGTATGAATATGGCTACACCTTC. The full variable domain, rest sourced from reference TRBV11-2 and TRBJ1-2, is EAGVAQSPRYKIIEKRQSVAFWCNPISGHATLYWYQQILGQGPKLLIQFQNNGVVDDSQLPKDRFSAERLKGVDSTLKIQPAKLEDSAVYLCASSRYEYGYTFGSGTRLTVV.

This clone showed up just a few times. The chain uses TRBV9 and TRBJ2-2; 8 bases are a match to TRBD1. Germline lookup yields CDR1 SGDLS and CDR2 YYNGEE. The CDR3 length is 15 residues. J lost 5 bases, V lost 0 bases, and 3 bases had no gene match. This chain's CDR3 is CASSVEYRGTGELFF. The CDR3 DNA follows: TGTGCCAGCAGCGTAGAATACAGGGGGACCGGGGAGCTGTTTTTT.

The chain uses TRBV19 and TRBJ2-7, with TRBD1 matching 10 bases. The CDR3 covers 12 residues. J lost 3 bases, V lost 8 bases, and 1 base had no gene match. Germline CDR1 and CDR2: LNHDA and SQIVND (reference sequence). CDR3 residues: CASRDRGYEQYF. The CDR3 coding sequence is TGTGCCAGTCGGGACAGGGGCTACGAGCAGTACTTC.

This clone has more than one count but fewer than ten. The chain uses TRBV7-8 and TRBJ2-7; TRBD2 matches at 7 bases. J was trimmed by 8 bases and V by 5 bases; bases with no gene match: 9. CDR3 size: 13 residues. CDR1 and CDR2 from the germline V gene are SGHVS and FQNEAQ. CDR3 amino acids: CASSPGGGIQQYF. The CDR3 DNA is TGTGCCAGCAGCCCTGGGGGGGGAATCCAGCAGTACTTC.

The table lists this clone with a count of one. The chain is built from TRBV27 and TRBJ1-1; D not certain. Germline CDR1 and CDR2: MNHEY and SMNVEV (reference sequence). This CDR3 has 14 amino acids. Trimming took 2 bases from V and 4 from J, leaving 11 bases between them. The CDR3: CASSLGYRGTEAFF. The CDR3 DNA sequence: TGTGCCAGCAGTTTAGGGTATCGCGGCACTGAAGCTTTCTTT.

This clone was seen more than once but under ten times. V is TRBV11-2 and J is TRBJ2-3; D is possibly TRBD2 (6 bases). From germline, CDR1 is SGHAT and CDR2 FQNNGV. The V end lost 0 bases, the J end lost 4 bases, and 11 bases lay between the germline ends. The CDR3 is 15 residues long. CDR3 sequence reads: CASSLELAPADTQYF. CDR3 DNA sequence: TGTGCCAGCAGCTTAGAACTAGCTCCCGCAGATACGCAGTATTTT.

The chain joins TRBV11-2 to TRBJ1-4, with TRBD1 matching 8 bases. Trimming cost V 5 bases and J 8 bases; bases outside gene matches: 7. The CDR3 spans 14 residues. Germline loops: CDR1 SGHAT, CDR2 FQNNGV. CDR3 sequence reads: CASSTGQGWEKLFF. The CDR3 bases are TGTGCCAGCAGCACTGGACAGGGTTGGGAAAAACTGTTTTTT. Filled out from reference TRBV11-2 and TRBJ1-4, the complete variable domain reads EAGVAQSPRYKIIEKRQSVAFWCNPISGHATLYWYQQILGQGPKLLIQFQNNGVVDDSQLPKDRFSAERLKGVDSTLKIQPAKLEDSAVYLCASSTGQGWEKLFFGSGTQLSVL.